The 14 T cell receptor beta chains listed next were all sequenced from one sample in a study of memory CD4+ T cells and cytomegalovirus serostatus. Measured with immunoSEQ multiplex PCR; TCRdb has only the in-frame clones, and not every one. The sample gives 55,000 to 80,000 clones, 70% to 80% of which show up once; approximately 4.8% is in the top ten. The sort gate was single viable CD3+CD4+CD8-CD45RO+ cells for memory CD4+ T cells. The sample taken for sequencing was memory CD4+ T cells from blood. All receptors derive from an adult in good health and CMV-seropositive.

This clone was recorded once. This chain connects TRBV18 to TRBJ2-7, with 8 nucleotides matching TRBD1. The CDR3 totals 14 residues. J lost 0 bases, V lost 2 bases, and 0 bases had no gene match. Looked up from germline, CDR1 is KGHSH and CDR2 is LQKENI. CDR3 nucleotide sequence: TGTGCCAGCTCACCAGGGACAGGCTCCTACGAGCAGTACTTC. Amino acids: CASSPGTGSYEQYF.

The chain joins TRBV4-1 to TRBJ1-4; 7 positions agree with TRBD1. Germline V CDR1 and CDR2: MGHRA, YSYEKL. Trimming at V came to 0 bases and at J to 7 bases, leaving 20 bases not matched to a gene. The CDR3 is 20 residues long. CDR3 in amino acids: CASSQDPIQGGRGGGEKLFF. Written as DNA, the CDR3 is TGCGCCAGCAGCCAAGATCCAATCCAGGGGGGGCGTGGTGGAGGTGAAAAACTGTTTTTT.

V and J are TRBV27 and TRBJ2-1; 8 nucleotides match TRBD2. Germline V gene data show CDR1 as MNHEY and CDR2 as SMNVEV (reference sequence). With 5 bases clipped from V and 10 bases from J, the junction kept 10 bases outside the gene matches. This CDR3 is built from 14 residues. The CDR3 sequence: CASSTSNRGGEQFF. The CDR3 DNA follows: TGTGCCAGCAGTACCTCAAACCGGGGGGGGGAGCAGTTCTTC.

This clone was found a few times. This chain connects TRBV4-2 to TRBJ2-1; D gene unclear. The germline V gene has CDR1 LGHNA and CDR2 YNFKEQ. The CDR3 has 16 amino acids. The germline V and J ends were trimmed by 4 bases and 0 bases, with 13 bases remaining between them. CDR3 amino acids: CASSPGSLSSYNEQFF. CDR3 nucleotide sequence: TGTGCCAGCAGCCCTGGTTCTCTCAGCTCCTACAATGAGCAGTTCTTC.

This clone has more than one count but fewer than ten. V usage is TRBV25-1 and J usage is TRBJ1-1; D is ambiguous. Looked up from germline, CDR1 is MGHDK and CDR2 is SYGVNS. The CDR3 spans 13 residues. Trimming left V 7 bases short and J 2 bases short, with 11 bases between. The CDR3, as DNA: TGTGCCAGCAAAGGTCAGCCTAACACTGAAGCTTTCTTT. This sequence encodes CASKGQPNTEAFF.

This clone has a single count. This chain links TRBV13 with TRBJ2-6, with D possibly matching TRBD1 (6 bases). The CDR3 spans 15 residues. Germline V gene sequence: CDR1 PRHDT, CDR2 FYEKMQ (reference sequence). With 5 bases removed from V and 2 bases from J, the gap between germline ends came to 10 bases. The CDR3, as DNA: TGTGCCAGCAGCCTACAGGGACCTGGGGCCAACGTCCTGACTTTC. Translated, it gives CASSLQGPGANVLTF.

V usage is TRBV19 and J usage is TRBJ1-4; D gene uncertain. The V end lost 4 bases, the J end lost 0 bases, and 18 bases lay between the germline ends. The germline V gene encodes CDR1 LNHDA and CDR2 SQIVND (reference sequence). CDR3 size: 18 residues. CDR3 nucleotide sequence: TGTGCCAGTAGTAACCGGGATCCCTCACATCCAACTAATGAAAAACTGTTTTTT. This codes for CASSNRDPSHPTNEKLFF.

The chain joins TRBV7-8 to TRBJ2-3; no clear D gene. Germline V CDR1 and CDR2: SGHVS, FQNEAQ. The CDR3 contains 14 residues. V was trimmed by 2 bases and J by 4 bases, leaving 10 bases between them. CDR3 bases: TGTGCCAGCAGCTTATCGATAGGGCCAGATACGCAGTATTTT. Translated, it gives CASSLSIGPDTQYF.

The genes are TRBV2 and TRBJ2-1; no clear D gene. V was pared by 6 bases and J by 9 bases, with 12 bases between. The CDR3 consists of 12 residues. Germline V gives CDR1 SNHLY, CDR2 FYNNEI. CDR3 in DNA: TGTGCCAGCAGGGTTTTAGCCTCTGAGCAGTTCTTC. Protein: CASRVLASEQFF.

DNA of the CDR3: TGTGCCAGCAGCCGACGGGAGGGGTCAACTGAGCAGTTCTTC. It specifies CASSRREGSTEQFF. V is TRBV6-5 and J is TRBJ2-1; 8 bases agree with TRBD2. V shed 6 bases and J 9 bases; nucleotides not matched to a gene: 10. The germline CDR1 and CDR2 sequences are MNHEY and SVGAGI. There are 14 residues in the CDR3.

The chain employs TRBV4-2 and TRBJ2-5, with TRBD2 matching 10 bases. Per germline, CDR1 LGHNA and CDR2 YNFKEQ. The J segment lost 5 bases and the V segment lost 2 bases, leaving 5 bases of the junction unmatched. The CDR3 spans 15 residues. The CDR3 coding sequence is TGTGCCAGCAGCCAAAAGCGGGGGGGCCGCGAGACCCAGTACTTC. Translation gives CASSQKRGGRETQYF.

V is TRBV30 and J is TRBJ1-2; D unclear. This CDR3 has 12 residues. Trimming cost V 1 base and J 6 bases, with 9 bases left between them. Per germline, CDR1 GTSNPN and CDR2 SVGIG (reference sequence). CDR3 coding DNA: TGTGCCTGGAGTGAGCTCGGGGATGGCTACACCTTC. This sequence encodes CAWSELGDGYTF.

The chain employs TRBV13 and TRBJ1-3, with 7 bases fitting TRBD1. The CDR3 has 15 amino acids. Germline-derived CDR1 and CDR2 are PRHDT and FYEKMQ (reference sequence). The V segment lost 6 bases and the J segment 3 bases; nucleotides outside the gene matches: 8. The CDR3 protein is CASRSRQGRGNTIYF. For the CDR3, the DNA is TGTGCCAGCAGATCCCGACAGGGACGTGGAAACACCATATATTTT. Full variable domain (rest looked up from reference TRBV13 and TRBJ1-3): AAGVIQSPRHLIKEKRETATLKCYPIPRHDTVYWYQQGPGQDPQFLISFYEKMQSDKGSIPDRFSAQQFSDYHSELNMSSLELGDSALYFCASRSRQGRGNTIYFGEGSWLTVV.

The chain carries TRBV18 and TRBJ1-2, with TRBD1 as a possible D gene (5 bases). Trimming removed 0 bases from V and 6 bases from J, with 14 bases in between. CDR1 KGHSH and CDR2 LQKENI come from the germline V gene. CDR3 size: 15 residues. The CDR3 reads CASSPPNVGGNGYTF. The CDR3 bases are TGTGCCAGCTCACCACCTAACGTGGGGGGAAATGGCTACACCTTC.